The 9 T cell receptor beta chains presented below share a single source sample, sequenced in a study of blood T cell repertoires in COVID-19. Sequencing used immunoSEQ multiplex PCR; TCRdb keeps in-frame clones, though not all of them. The table includes approximately 200,000 clones, about 85% detected once. The sample was PBMCs or T cells enriched from blood (not recorded which). Receptors were obtained from a man aged 40-49 years who had recovered from COVID-19.

This CDR3 is CASTLGGTGELFF. In DNA form, the CDR3 reads TGTGCCAGCACCCTAGGAGGGACCGGGGAGCTGTTTTTT. The chain combines TRBV7-3 with TRBJ2-2, with D maybe TRBD2 (6 bases). Germline lookup yields CDR1 SGHTA and CDR2 FQGTGA. The CDR3 contains 13 residues. Deletions cut 7 bases from V and 5 bases from J, with 11 bases between.

The rearrangement links TRBV6-2 or TRBV6-3 to TRBJ1-1; TRBD1 matches at 8 bases. Germline lookup yields CDR1 MNHEY and CDR2 SVGEGT. Trimming removed 0 bases from V and 1 base from J; junction bases left unmatched: 1. The CDR3 is made up of 15 amino acids. Here the CDR3 reads CASSYSGTGNTEAFF. DNA of the CDR3: TGTGCCAGCAGTTACTCCGGGACAGGGAACACTGAAGCTTTCTTT.

J is TRBJ2-3 and V is TRBV9; 7 bases agree with TRBD2. The CDR3 sequence is 17 residues long. Looked up from germline, CDR1 is SGDLS and CDR2 is YYNGEE. The trim removed 0 bases at V and 4 bases at J, leaving 11 bases unmatched. The CDR3 region has the DNA TGTGCCAGCAGCGTAGTAGGGACTAACCGACATCCAGATACGCAGTATTTT. It translates to CASSVVGTNRHPDTQYF.

The chain carries TRBV6-2 or TRBV6-3 and TRBJ2-7; no definite D call. This CDR3 spans 15 amino acids. Germline values: CDR1 MNHEY, CDR2 SVGEGT. V was cut by 0 bases and J by 8 bases, with 17 bases left in between. The DNA of the CDR3 is TGTGCCAGCAGTTACTCCTTCGCTGCAGGTCAAAAGCAGTACTTC. Residues: CASSYSFAAGQKQYF.

Here the CDR3 DNA reads TGTGCCAGTAGTACTAGAGACCGGGAGCTGTTTTTT. Encoded protein: CASSTRDRELFF. The rearrangement joins TRBV19 to TRBJ2-2; unclear D gene. Germline V CDR1 and CDR2: LNHDA, SQIVND (reference sequence). V lost 4 bases to trimming and J lost 9 bases, with 9 bases between them. This CDR3 spans 12 amino acids.

J is TRBJ2-7 and V is TRBV4-1; 7 positions match TRBD2. The V and J ends lost 1 base and 2 bases, in that order; junction bases with no gene match: 8. Germline lookup yields CDR1 MGHRA and CDR2 YSYEKL. CDR3 size: 16 residues. The CDR3 region is CASSQGMGGRTYEQYF. CDR3 coding DNA: TGCGCCAGCAGCCAAGGGATGGGGGGGAGAACCTACGAGCAGTACTTC.

In this sample, this clone turned up once. The J gene is TRBJ2-7, the V gene TRBV1; the table's TRBD2 call for D was not verified on the DNA. TRBV1 is labeled a pseudogene. The CDR3 consists of 14 residues. Here the CDR3 reads CTSSYHREEPEQYF. Here the CDR3 DNA reads TGCACCAGCAGCTACCACCGGGAGGAACCCGAGCAGTACTTC.

This chain connects TRBV6-5 to TRBJ1-5; D call uncertain. Germline V gives CDR1 MNHEY, CDR2 SVGAGI. This CDR3 has 14 residues. V gave up 8 bases and J gave up 1 base, with 12 bases separating them. CDR3 region: CASRGRSSNQPQHF. The CDR3 DNA reads as TGTGCCAGCCGAGGCCGGTCAAGCAATCAGCCCCAGCATTTT.

The chain uses TRBV27 and TRBJ1-5, with 9 bases matching TRBD1. CDR1 is MNHEY, CDR2 SMNVEV, per germline (reference sequence). Trimming took 9 bases from V and 8 from J; bases not matched to a gene: 14. This CDR3 has 15 amino acids. The CDR3 DNA reads as TGTGCCAGTCGGGGACAGGGATGGGGTGAGGAGCCCCAGCATTTT. Protein: CASRGQGWGEEPQHF.